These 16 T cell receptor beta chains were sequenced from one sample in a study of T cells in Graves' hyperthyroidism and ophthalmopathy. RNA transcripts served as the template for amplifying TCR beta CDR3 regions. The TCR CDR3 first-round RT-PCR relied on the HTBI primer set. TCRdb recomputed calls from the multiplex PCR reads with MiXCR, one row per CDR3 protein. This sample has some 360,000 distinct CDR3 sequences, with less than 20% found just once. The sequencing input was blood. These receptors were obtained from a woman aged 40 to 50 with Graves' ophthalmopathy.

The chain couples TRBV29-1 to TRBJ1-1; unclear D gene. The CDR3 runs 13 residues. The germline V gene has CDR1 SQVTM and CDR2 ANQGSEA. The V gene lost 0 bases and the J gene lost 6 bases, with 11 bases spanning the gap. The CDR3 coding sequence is TGCAGCGTTGAAGACTACCCGGCAGCTGAAGCTTTCTTT. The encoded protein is CSVEDYPAAEAFF.

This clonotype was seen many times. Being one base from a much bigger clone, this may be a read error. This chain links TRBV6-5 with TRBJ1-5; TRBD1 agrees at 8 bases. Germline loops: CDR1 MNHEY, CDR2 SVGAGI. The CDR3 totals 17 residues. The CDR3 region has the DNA TGTGCCAGCAATTACGGGGCAGGGGGCGCTGGCAATCAGCCCCAGCATTTT. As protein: CASNYGAGGAGNQPQHF.

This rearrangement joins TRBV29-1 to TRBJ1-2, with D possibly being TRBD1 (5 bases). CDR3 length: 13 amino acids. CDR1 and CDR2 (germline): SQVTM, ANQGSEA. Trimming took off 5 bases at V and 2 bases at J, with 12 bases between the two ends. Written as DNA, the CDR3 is TGCAGCGTTCGGGGAGGGGCAAACTATGGCTACACCTTC. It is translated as CSVRGGANYGYTF. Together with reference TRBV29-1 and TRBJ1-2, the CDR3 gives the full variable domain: SAVISQKPSRDICQRGTSLTIQCQVDSQVTMMFWYRQQPGQSLTLIATANQGSEATYESGFVIDKFPISRPNLTFSTLTVSNMSPEDSSIYLCSVRGGANYGYTFGSGTRLTVV.

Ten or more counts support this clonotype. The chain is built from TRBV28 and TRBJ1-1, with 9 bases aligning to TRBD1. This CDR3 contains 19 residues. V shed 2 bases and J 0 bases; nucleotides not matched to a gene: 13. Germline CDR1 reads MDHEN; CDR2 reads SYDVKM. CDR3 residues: CASSLNMSPGDRVNTEAFF. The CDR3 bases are TGTGCCAGCAGTTTAAATATGTCCCCCGGGGACAGGGTGAACACTGAAGCTTTCTTT.

CDR3 sequence (DNA): TGTGCCAGCAGCTTTCAGGGTGGATGGAACACCGGGGAGCTGTTTTTT. Translation: CASSFQGGWNTGELFF. V and J are TRBV11-2 and TRBJ2-2, with D possibly TRBD1 on 5 matching bases. This CDR3 is built from 16 residues. V was trimmed by 3 bases and J by 1 base, leaving 12 bases between them. The germline V gene has CDR1 SGHAT and CDR2 FQNNGV.

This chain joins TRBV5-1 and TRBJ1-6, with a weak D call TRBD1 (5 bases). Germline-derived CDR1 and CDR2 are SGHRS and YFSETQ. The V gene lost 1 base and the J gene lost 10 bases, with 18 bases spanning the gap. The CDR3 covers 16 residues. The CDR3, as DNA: TGCGCCAGCAGCTTGATTTCGTCGCAGGGAGGATCACCCCTCCACTTT. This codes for CASSLISSQGGSPLHF. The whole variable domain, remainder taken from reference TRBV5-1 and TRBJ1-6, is KAGVTQTPRYLIKTRGQQVTLSCSPISGHRSVSWYQQTPGQGLQFLFEYFSETQRNKGNFPGRFSGRQFSNSRSEMNVSTLELGDSALYLCASSLISSQGGSPLHFGNGTRLTVT.

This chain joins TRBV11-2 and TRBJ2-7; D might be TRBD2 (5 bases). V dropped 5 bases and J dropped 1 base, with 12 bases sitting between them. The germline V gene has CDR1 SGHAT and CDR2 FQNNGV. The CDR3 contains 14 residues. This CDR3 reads CASSILSGSYEQYF. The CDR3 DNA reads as TGTGCCAGCAGCATCCTAAGCGGTTCCTACGAGCAGTACTTC.

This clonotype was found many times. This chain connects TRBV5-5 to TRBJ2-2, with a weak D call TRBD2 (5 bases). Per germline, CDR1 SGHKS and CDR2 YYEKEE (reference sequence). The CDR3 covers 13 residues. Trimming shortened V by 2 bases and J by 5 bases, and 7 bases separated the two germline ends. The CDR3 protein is CASSFGITGELFF. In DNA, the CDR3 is TGTGCCAGCAGCTTCGGGATTACCGGGGAGCTGTTTTTT.

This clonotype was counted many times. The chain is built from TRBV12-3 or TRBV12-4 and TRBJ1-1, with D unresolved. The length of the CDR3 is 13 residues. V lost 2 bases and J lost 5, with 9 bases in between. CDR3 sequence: CASSLLVQTEAFF. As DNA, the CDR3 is TGTGCCAGCAGTTTACTCGTCCAGACTGAAGCTTTCTTT.

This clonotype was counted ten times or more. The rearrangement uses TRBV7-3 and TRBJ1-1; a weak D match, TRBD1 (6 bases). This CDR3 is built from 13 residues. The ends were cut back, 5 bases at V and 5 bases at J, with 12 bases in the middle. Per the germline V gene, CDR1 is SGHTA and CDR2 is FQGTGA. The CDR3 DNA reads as TGTGCCAGCAGCACAGGGATGGGGACTGAAGCTTTCTTT. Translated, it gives CASSTGMGTEAFF. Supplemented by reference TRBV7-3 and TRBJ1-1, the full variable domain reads GAGVSQTPSNKVTEKGKYVELRCDPISGHTALYWYRQSLGQGPEFLIYFQGTGAADDSGLPNDRFFAVRPEGSVSTLKIQRTERGDSAVYLCASSTGMGTEAFFGQGTRLTVV.

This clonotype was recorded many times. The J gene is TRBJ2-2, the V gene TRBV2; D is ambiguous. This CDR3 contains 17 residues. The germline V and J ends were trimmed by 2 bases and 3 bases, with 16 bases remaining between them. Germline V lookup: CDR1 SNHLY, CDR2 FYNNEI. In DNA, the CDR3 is TGTGCCAGCAGTGAACCCCCGACAACCGAGCACACCGGGGAGCTGTTTTTT. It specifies CASSEPPTTEHTGELFF.

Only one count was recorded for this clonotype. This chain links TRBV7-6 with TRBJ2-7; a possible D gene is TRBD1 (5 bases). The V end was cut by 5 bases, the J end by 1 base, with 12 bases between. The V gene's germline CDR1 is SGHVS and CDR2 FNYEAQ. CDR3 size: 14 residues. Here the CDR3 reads CASSPVRGSYEQYF. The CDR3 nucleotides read TGTGCCAGCAGCCCGGTAAGGGGATCCTACGAGCAGTACTTC.

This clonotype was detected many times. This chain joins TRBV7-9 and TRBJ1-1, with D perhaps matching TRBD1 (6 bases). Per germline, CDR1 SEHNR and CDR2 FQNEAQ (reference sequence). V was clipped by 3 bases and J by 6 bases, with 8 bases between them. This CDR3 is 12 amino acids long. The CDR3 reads CASSFGTPEAFF. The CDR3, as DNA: TGTGCCAGCAGCTTTGGGACACCTGAAGCTTTCTTT.

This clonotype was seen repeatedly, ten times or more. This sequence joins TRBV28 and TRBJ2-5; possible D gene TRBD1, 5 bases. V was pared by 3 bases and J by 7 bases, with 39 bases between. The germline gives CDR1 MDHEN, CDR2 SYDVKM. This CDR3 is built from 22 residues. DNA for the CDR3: TGTGCCAGCAGTTTTCTCAGGAACTCGGACACCGTGTTTGCCCGTCTAAGTGGGACCCAGTACTTC. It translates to CASSFLRNSDTVFARLSGTQYF.

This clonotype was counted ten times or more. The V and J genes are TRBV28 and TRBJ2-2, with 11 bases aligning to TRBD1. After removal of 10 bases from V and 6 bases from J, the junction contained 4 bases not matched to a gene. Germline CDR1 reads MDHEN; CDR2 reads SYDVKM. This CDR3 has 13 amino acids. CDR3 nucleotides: TGTGCCAACTCGGGACAGGGGGCCGGGGAGCTGTTTTTT. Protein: CANSGQGAGELFF.

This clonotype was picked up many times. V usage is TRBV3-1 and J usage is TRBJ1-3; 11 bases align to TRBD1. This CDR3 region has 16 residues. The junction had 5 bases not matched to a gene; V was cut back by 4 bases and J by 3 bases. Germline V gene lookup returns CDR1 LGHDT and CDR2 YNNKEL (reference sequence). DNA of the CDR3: TGTGCCAGCAGCCGAGGACAGGGGGCTTATGGAAACACCATATATTTT. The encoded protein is CASSRGQGAYGNTIYF.